This entry lists 2 T cell receptor beta chains sequenced from one sample in a study of OX40 agonist ivuxolimab in advanced cancers. Assay used: immunoSEQ multiplex PCR; TCRdb lists only in-frame clones, some missing. The data show approximately 66,000 clones, with about 87% seen just once and just over 0.55% held by the top ten. This sample comprised CD4+ or CD8+ T cells sorted from blood, obtained in a trial of the OX40 agonist ivuxolimab. The receptors here all came from an adult with an advanced solid tumor such as melanoma, head and neck, liver or kidney cancer.

This chain joins TRBV7-3 and TRBJ1-6; D gene ambiguous. This CDR3 is built from 13 residues. The germline V and J ends were trimmed by 6 bases and 10 bases, with 13 bases remaining between them. CDR1 SGHTA and CDR2 FQGTGA come from the germline V gene. The CDR3 region has the DNA TGTGCCAGCAGTCCTACAACGGCCTCACCCCTCCACTTT. Its protein is CASSPTTASPLHF.

J is TRBJ2-2 and V is TRBV5-1, with D possibly being TRBD1 (6 bases). Germline V gene lookup returns CDR1 SGHRS and CDR2 YFSETQ. V was shortened by 3 bases and J by 0 bases, with 12 bases between the two germline ends. The CDR3 has 16 residues. The CDR3 DNA is TGCGCCAGCAGCTCAACCGGGACAACGAACACCGGGGAGCTGTTTTTT. This translates into CASSSTGTTNTGELFF.